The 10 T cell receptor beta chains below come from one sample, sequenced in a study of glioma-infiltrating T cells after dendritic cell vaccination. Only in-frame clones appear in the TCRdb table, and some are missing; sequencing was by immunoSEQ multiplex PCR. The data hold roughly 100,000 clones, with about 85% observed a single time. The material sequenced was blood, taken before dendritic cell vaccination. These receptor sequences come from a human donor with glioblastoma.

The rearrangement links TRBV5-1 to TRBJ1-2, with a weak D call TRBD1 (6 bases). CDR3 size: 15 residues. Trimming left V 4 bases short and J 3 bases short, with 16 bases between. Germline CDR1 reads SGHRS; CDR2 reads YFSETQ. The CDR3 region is CASSPLWGPDYGYTF. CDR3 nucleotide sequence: TGCGCCAGCAGCCCCTTATGGGGGCCTGACTATGGCTACACCTTC.

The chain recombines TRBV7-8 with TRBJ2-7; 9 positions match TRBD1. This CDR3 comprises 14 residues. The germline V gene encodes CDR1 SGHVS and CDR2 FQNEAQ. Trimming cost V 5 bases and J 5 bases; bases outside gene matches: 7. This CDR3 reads CASSLRDRVHEQYF. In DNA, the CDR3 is TGTGCCAGCAGCCTCCGGGACAGGGTCCACGAGCAGTACTTC.

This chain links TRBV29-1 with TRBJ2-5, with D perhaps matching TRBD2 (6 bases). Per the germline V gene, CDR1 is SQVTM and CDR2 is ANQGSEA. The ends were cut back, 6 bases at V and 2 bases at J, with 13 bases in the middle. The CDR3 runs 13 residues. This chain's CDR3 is CSVPRAGQETQYF. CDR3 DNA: TGCAGCGTCCCCCGGGCGGGGCAAGAGACCCAGTACTTC. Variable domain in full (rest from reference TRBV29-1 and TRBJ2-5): SAVISQKPSRDICQRGTSLTIQCQVDSQVTMMFWYRQQPGQSLTLIATANQGSEATYESGFVIDKFPISRPNLTFSTLTVSNMSPEDSSIYLCSVPRAGQETQYFGPGTRLLVL.

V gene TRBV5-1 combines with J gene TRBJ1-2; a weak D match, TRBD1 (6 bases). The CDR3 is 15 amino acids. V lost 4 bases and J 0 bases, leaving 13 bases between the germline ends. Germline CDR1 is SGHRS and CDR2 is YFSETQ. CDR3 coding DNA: TGCGCCAGCAGCGTAGCCGGGACACCTAACTATGGCTACACCTTC. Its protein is CASSVAGTPNYGYTF.

CDR3 in amino acids: CASRAASGGTTGELFF. The CDR3 DNA reads as TGTGCCAGCCGAGCGGCTAGCGGGGGAACCACCGGGGAGCTGTTTTTT. The chain joins TRBV19 to TRBJ2-2; 10 bases are shared with TRBD2. With 9 bases clipped from V and 4 bases from J, the junction kept 11 bases outside the gene matches. CDR3 size: 16 residues. Germline values: CDR1 LNHDA, CDR2 SQIVND (reference sequence). Based on the CDR3 plus reference TRBV19 and TRBJ2-2, the full variable domain is DGGITQSPKYLFRKEGQNVTLSCEQNLNHDAMYWYRQDPGQGLRLIYYSQIVNDFQKGDIAEGYSVSREKKESFPLTVTSAQKNPTAFYLCASRAASGGTTGELFFGEGSRLTVL.

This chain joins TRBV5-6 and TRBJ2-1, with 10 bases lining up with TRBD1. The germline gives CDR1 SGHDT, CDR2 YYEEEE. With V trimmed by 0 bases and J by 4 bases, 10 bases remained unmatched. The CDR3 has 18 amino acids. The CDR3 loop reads CASSLELGQGPNYNEQFF. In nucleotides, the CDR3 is TGTGCCAGCAGCTTGGAGTTGGGACAGGGGCCAAATTACAATGAGCAGTTCTTC.

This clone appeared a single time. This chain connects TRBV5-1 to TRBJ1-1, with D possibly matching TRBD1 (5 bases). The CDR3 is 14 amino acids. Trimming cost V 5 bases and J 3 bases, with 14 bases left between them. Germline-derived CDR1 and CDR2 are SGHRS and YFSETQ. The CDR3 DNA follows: TGCGCCAGCAGAAGTTCAAGGGGCGACACTGAAGCTTTCTTT. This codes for CASRSSRGDTEAFF.

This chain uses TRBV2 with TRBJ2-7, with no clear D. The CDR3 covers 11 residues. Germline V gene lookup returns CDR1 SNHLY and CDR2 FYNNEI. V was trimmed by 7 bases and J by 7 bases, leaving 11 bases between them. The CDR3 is CASNYHGEQYF. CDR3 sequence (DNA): TGTGCCAGCAACTATCACGGGGAGCAGTACTTC. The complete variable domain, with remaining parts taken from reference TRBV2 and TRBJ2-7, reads EPEVTQTPSHQVTQMGQEVILRCVPISNHLYFYWYRQILGQKVEFLVSFYNNEISEKSEIFDDQFSVERPDGSNFTLKIRSTKLEDSAMYFCASNYHGEQYFGPGTRLTVT.

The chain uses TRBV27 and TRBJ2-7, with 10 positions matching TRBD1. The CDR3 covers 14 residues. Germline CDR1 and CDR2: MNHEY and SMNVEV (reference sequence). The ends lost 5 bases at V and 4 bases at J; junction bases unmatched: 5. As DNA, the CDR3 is TGTGCCAGCAGTGACCGGGACAGGGGATACGAGCAGTACTTC. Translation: CASSDRDRGYEQYF.

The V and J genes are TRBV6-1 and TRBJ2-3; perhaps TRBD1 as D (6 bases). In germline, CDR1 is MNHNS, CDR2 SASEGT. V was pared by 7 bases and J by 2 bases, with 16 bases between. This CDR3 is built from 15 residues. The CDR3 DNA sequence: TGTGCCAGCAAGGGGGTAGCGACCGACACAGATACGCAGTATTTT. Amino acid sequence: CASKGVATDTDTQYF.